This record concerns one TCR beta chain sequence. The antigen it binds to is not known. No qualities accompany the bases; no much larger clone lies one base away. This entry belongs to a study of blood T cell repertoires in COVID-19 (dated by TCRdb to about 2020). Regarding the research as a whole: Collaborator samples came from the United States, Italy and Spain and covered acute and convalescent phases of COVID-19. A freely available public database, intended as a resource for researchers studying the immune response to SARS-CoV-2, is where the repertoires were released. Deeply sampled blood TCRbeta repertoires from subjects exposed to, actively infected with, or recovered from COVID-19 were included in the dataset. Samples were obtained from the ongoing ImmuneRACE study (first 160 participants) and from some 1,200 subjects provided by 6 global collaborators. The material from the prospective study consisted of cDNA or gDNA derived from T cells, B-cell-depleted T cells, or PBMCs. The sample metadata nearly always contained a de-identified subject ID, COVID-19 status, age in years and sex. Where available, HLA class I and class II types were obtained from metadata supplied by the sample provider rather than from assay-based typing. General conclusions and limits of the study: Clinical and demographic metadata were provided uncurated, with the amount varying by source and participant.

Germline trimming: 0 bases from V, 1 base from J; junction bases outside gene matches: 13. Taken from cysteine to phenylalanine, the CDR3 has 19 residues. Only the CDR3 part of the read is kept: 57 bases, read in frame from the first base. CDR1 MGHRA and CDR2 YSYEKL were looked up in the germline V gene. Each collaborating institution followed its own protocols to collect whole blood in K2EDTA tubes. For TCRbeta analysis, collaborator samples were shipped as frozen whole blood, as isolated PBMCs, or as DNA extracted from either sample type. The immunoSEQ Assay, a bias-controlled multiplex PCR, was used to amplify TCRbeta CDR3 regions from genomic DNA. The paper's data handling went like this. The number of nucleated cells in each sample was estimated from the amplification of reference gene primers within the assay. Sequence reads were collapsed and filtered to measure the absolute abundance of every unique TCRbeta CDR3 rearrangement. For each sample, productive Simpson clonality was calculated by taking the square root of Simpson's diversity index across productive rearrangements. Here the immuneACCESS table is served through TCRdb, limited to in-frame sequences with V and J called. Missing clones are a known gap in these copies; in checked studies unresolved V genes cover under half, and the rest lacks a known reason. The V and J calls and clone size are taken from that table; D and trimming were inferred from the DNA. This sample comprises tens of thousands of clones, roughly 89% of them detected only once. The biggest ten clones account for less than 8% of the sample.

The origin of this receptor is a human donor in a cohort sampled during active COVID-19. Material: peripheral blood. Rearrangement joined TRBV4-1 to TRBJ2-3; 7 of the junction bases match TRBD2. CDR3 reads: CASSQDSGFAGERTDTQYF. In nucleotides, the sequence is TGCGCCAGCAGCCAAGACTCAGGCTTTGCGGGAGAGCGCACAGATACGCAGTATTTT.